This T cell receptor (beta chain) was sequenced in a study of blood T cell repertoires in COVID-19. In the authors' methods: Scientists estimated how many nucleated cells there were by amplifying reference gene primers. Libraries were prepared by immunoSEQ multiplex PCR; TCRdb keeps only in-frame clonotypes and omits some of them. The D gene and trimming were derived from the DNA, and the V and J assignments and clone size from that table. The sample has about 110,000 clones, 84% seen once. CDR1 is DFQATT, CDR2 SNEGSKA, per germline (reference sequence). This CDR3 region has 10 residues. V gave up 4 bases and J gave up 10 bases, with 8 bases separating them.

Sequenced sample: peripheral blood. The sequence derives from a woman in her forties or fifties with acute or convalescent COVID-19. V and J are TRBV20-1 and TRBJ2-1, with no clear D. CDR3 residues: CSAKTYEQFF. CDR3 in DNA: TGCAGTGCTAAGACATACGAGCAGTTCTTC.